This T cell receptor beta chain comes out of a study of identical twins. This CDR3 region has 17 residues. The V end lost 0 bases, the J end lost 1 base, and 15 bases lay between the germline ends. CDR1 is MRHNA and CDR2 is SNTAGT in the germline V gene. There were only healthy Caucasians among the donors. This clonotype was observed at least ten times. TCRdb called the 5' RACE reads again in MiXCR, with one record for every CDR3 protein. The sample includes 310,000 or so distinct CDR3 sequences, 8% to 9.5% of them seen just once. This sample also appeared in a second study, on yellow fever vaccine responses in identical twins.

The chain has TRBV6-4 and TRBJ1-1; TRBD1 is a possible D gene (5 bases). The receptor was isolated from a woman aged 18-29 years in good health. Material: CD8+ T cells sorted from blood. CDR3 amino acids: CASSDSLEGDGNTEAFF. The CDR3 DNA sequence: TGTGCCAGCAGTGACTCATTAGAAGGGGATGGGAACACTGAAGCTTTCTTT.